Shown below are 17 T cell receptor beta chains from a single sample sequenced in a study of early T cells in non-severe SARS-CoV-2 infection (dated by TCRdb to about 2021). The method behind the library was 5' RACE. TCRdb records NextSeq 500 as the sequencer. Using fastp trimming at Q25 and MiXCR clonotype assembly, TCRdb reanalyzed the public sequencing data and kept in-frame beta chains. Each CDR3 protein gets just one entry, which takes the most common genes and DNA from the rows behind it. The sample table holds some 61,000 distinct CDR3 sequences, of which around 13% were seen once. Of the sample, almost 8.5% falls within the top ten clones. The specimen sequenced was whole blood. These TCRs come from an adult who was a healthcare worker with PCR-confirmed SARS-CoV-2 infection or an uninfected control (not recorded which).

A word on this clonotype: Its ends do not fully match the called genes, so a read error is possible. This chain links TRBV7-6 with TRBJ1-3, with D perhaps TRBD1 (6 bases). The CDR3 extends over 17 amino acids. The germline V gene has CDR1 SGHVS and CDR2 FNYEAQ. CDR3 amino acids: CASSLGRDTRAGNTIYF. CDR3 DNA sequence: TGTGCCAGCAGCTTAGGCCGGGACACAAGGGCCGGAAACACTATATATTTT. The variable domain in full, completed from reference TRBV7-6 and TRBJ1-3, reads GAGVSQSPRYKVTKRGQDVALRCDPISGHVSLYWYRQALGQGPEFLTYFNYEAQQDKSGLPNDRFSAERPEGSISTLTIQRTEQRDSAMYRCASSLGRDTRAGNTIYFGEGSWLTVV.

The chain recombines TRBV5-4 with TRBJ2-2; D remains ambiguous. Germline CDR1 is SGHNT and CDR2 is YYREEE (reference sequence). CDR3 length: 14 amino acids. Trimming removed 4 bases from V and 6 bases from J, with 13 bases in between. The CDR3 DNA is TGTGCCAGCAGCCTCTTGTTAGATGCCGGGGAGCTGTTTTTT. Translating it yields CASSLLLDAGELFF.

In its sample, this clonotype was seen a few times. For the CDR3, the DNA is TGTGCCAGCAGCCAGTTGGACGGCGCGAACACCGGGGAGCTGTTTTTT. It is translated as CASSQLDGANTGELFF. The chain is built from TRBV3-1 and TRBJ2-2; D not certain. This CDR3 comprises 16 residues. Germline V lookup: CDR1 LGHDT, CDR2 YNNKEL (reference sequence). Deletions cut 3 bases from V and 0 bases from J, with 11 bases between.

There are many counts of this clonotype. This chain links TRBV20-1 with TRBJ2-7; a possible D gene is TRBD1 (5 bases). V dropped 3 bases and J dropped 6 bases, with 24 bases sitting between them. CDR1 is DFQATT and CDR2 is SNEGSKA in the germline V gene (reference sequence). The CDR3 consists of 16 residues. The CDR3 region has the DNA TGCAGTGCTAGCCTCTCCCAGGGATCCTCCAAGGGCGAGCAGTACTTC. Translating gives CSASLSQGSSKGEQYF.

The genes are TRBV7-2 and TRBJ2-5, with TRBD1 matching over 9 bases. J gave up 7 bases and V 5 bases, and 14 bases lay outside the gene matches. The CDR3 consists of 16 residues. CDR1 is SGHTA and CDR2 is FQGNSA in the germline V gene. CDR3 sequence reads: CASSPTAPGQGLTQYF. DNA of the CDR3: TGTGCCAGCAGCCCAACCGCCCCGGGACAGGGTTTGACCCAGTACTTC.

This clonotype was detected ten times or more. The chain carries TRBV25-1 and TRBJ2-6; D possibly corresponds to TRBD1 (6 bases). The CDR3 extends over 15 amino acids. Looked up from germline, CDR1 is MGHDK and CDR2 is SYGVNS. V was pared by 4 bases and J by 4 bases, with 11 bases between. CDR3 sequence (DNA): TGTGCCAGCAGTGTTGGGGGCGAGGGGGCCAACGTCCTGACTTTC. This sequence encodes CASSVGGEGANVLTF. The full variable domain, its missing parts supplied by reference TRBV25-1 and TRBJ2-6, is EADIYQTPRYLVIGTGKKITLECSQTMGHDKMYWYQQDPGMELHLIHYSYGVNSTEKGDLSSESTVSRIRTEHFPLTLESARPSHTSQYLCASSVGGEGANVLTFGAGSRLTVL.

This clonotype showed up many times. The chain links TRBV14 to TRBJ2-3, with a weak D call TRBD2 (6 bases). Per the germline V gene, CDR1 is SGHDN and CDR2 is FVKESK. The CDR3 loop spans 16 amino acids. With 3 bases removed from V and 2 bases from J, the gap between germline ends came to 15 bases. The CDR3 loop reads CASSHGTFKYTDTQYF. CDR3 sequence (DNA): TGTGCCAGCAGCCATGGGACTTTCAAATACACAGATACGCAGTATTTT. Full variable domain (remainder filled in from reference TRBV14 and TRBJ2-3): EAGVTQFPSHSVIEKGQTVTLRCDPISGHDNLYWYRRVMGKEIKFLLHFVKESKQDESGMPNNRFLAERTGGTYSTLKVQPAELEDSGVYFCASSHGTFKYTDTQYFGPGTRLTVL.

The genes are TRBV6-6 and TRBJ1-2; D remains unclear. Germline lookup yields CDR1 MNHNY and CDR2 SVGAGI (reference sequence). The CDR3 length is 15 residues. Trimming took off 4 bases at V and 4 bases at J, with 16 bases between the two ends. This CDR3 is CASSLAVSHFYGYTF. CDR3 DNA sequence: TGTGCCAGCAGTTTGGCGGTCTCGCACTTCTATGGCTACACCTTC.

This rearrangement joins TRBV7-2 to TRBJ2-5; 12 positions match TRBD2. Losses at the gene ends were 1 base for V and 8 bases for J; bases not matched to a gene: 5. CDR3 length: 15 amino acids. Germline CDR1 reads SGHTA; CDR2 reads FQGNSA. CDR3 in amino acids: CASSLGLAGAPTQYF. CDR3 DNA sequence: TGTGCCAGCAGCTTAGGACTAGCGGGAGCTCCCACCCAGTACTTC. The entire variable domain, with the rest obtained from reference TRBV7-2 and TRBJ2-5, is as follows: GAGVSQSPSNKVTEKGKDVELRCDPISGHTALYWYRQSLGQGLEFLIYFQGNSAPDKSGLPSDRFSAERTGGSVSTLTIQRTQQEDSAVYLCASSLGLAGAPTQYFGPGTRLLVL.

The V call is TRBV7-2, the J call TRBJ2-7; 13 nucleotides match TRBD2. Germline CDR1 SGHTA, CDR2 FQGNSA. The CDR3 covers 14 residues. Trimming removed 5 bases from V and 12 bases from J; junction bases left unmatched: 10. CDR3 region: CASSPGLAGDQPYF. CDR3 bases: TGTGCCAGCAGCCCCGGACTAGCGGGAGATCAGCCGTACTTC.

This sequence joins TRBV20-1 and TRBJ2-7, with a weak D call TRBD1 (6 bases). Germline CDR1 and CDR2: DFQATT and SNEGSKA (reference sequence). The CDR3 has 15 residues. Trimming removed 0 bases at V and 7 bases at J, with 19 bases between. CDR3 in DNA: TGCAGTGCTAGAGATAGGGTGTCTATACAGGGTGAGCAGTACTTC. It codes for CSARDRVSIQGEQYF.

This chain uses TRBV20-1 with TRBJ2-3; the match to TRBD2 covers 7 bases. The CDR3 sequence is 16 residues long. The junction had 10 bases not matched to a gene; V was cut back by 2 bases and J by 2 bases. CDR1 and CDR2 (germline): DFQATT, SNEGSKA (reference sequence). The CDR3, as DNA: TGCAGTGCTAGACTTTCCCTAGCGGAGAACACAGATACGCAGTATTTT. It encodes CSARLSLAENTDTQYF.

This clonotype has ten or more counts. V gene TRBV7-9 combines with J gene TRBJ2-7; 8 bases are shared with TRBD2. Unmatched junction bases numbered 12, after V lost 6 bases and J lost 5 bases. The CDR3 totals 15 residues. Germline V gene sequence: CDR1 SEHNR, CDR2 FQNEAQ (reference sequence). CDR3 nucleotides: TGTGCCAGCAGTTTAAGAACGGGACTAGGAGACGAGCAGTACTTC. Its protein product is CASSLRTGLGDEQYF. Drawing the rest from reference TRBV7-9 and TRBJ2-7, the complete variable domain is DTGVSQNPRHKITKRGQNVTFRCDPISEHNRLYWYRQTLGQGPEFLTYFQNEAQLEKSRLLSDRFSAERPKGSFSTLEIQRTEQGDSAMYLCASSLRTGLGDEQYFGPGTRLTVT.

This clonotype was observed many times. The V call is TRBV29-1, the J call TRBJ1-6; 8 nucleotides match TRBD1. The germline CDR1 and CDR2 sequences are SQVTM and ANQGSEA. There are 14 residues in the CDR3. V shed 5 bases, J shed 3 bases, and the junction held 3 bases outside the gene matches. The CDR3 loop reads CSVQQGDYNSPLHF. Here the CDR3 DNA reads TGCAGCGTTCAACAGGGGGACTATAATTCACCCCTCCACTTT.

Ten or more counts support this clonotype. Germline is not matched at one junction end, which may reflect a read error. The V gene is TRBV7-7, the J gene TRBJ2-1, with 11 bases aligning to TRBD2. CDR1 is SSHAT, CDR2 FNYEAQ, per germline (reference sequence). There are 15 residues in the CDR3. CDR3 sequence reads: CASSRGTSGNNEQFF. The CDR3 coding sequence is TGTGCTAGCAGCCGAGGGACTAGCGGAAACAATGAGCAGTTCTTC. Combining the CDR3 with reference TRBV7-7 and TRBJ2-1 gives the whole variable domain GAGVSQSPRYKVTKRGQDVTLRCDPISSHATLYWYQQALGQGPEFLTYFNYEAQPDKSGLPSDRFSAERPEGSISTLTIQRTEQRDSAMYRCASSRGTSGNNEQFFGPGTRLTVL.

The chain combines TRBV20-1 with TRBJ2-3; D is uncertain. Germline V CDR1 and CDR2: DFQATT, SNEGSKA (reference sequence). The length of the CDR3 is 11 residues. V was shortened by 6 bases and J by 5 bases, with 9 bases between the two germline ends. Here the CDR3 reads CSATSGDTQYF. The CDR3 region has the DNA TGCAGTGCCACATCGGGAGATACGCAGTATTTT.

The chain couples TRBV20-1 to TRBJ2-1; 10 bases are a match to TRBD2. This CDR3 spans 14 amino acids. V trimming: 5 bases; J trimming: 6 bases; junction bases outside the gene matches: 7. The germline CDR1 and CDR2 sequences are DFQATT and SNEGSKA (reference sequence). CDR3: CSAPTSGNTNEQFF. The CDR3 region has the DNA TGCAGTGCTCCTACTAGCGGGAATACCAATGAGCAGTTCTTC.